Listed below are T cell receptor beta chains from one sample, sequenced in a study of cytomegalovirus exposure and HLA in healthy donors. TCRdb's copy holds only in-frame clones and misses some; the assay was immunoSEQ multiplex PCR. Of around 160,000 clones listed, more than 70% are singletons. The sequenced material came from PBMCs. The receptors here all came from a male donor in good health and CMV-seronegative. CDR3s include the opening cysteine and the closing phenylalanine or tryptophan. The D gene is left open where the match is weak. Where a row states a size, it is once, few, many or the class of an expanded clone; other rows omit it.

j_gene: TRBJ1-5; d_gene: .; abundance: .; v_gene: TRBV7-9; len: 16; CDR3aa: CASSRETVNSNQPQHF; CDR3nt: TGTGCCAGCAGCCGGGAGACAGTCAACTCCAATCAGCCCCAGCATTTT
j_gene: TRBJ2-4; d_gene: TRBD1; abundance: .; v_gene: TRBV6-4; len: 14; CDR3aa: CASSDTDRDNIQYF; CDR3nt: TGTGCCAGCAGTGATACCGACAGGGATAACATTCAGTACTTC
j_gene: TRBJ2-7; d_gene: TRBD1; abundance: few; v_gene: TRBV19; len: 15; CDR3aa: CASSTGDSSSYEQYF; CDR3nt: TGTGCCAGTAGTACTGGGGACAGCAGCTCCTACGAGCAGTACTTC
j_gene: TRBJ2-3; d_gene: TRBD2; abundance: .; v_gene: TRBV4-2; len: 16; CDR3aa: CASSQEETSGSGTQYF; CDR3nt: TGTGCCAGCAGCCAAGAAGAAACTAGCGGGAGTGGGACGCAGTATTTT
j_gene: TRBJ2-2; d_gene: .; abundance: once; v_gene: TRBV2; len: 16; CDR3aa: CASSPGGKGLAGELFF; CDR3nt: TGTGCCAGCAGTCCCGGGGGAAAGGGGTTGGCCGGGGAGCTGTTTTTT
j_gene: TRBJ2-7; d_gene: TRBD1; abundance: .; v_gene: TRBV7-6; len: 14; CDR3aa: CASSKGQGRYEQYF; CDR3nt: TGTGCCAGCAGCAAGGGACAGGGGCGCTACGAGCAGTACTTC
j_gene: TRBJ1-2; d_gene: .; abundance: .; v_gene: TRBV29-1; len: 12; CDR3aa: CSVGGIMDGYTF; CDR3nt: TGCAGCGTTGGAGGGATTATGGATGGCTACACCTTC
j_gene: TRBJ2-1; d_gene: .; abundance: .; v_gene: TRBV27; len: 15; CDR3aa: CASSLRHATYNEQFF; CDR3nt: TGTGCCAGCAGTTTGCGACACGCGACCTACAATGAGCAGTTCTTC
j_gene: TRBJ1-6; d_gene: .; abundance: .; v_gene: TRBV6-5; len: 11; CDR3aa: CASSIGGPLHF; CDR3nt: TGTGCCAGCAGTATCGGGGGGCCCCTCCACTTT
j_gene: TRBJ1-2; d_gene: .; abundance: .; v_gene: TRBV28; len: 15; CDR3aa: CASSLYPRGPYGYTF; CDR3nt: TGTGCCAGCAGTTTATACCCACGAGGGCCGTATGGCTACACCTTC
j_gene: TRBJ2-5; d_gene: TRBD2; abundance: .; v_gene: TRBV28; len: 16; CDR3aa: CASSAGTSGSKQTQYF; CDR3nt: TGTGCCAGCAGTGCCGGGACTAGCGGGAGTAAGCAGACCCAGTACTTC
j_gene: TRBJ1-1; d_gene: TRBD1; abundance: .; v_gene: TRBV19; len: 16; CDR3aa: CAATPGQSRYATEAFF; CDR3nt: TGTGCCGCAACTCCGGGACAGTCCCGCTATGCCACTGAAGCTTTCTTT
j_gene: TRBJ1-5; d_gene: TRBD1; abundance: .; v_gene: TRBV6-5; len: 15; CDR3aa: CASSLTGGPNQPQHF; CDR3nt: TGTGCCAGCAGCTTGACAGGGGGCCCTAATCAGCCCCAGCATTTT
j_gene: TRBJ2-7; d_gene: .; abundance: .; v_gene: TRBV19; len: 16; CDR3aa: CASRQGRSGAWDEQYF; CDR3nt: TGTGCCAGTAGGCAGGGGAGGAGCGGGGCCTGGGACGAGCAGTACTTC
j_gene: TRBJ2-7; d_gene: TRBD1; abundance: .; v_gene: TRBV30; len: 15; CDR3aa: CAWRGTGGIVYEQYF; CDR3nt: TGTGCCTGGAGGGGGACAGGGGGCATCGTCTACGAGCAGTACTTC
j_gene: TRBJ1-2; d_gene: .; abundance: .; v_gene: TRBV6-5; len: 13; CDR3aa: CASRHDEAGGYTF; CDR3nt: TGTGCCAGCAGACACGACGAGGCAGGGGGCTACACCTTC
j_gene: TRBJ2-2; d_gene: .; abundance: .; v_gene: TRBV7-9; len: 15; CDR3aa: CASSFRGQNTGELFF; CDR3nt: TGTGCCAGCAGCTTTCGAGGACAGAACACCGGGGAGCTGTTTTTT
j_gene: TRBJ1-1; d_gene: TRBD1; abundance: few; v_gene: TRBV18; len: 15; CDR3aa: CASSPPGTGFPEAFF; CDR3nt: TGTGCCAGCTCACCCCCCGGGACAGGGTTCCCTGAAGCTTTCTTT
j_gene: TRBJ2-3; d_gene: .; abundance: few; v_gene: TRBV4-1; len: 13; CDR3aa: CASSPQGTDTQYF; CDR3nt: TGCGCCAGCAGCCCTCAGGGCACAGATACGCAGTATTTT
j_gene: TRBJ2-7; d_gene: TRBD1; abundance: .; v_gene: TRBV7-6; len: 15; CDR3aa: CASSLVTGTVYEQYF; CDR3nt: TGTGCCAGCAGCTTAGTCACCGGGACAGTCTACGAGCAGTACTTC
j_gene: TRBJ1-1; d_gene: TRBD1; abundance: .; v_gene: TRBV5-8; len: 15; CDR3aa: CASSLEGTGVTEAFF; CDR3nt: TGTGCCAGCAGCTTGGAAGGGACAGGGGTAACTGAAGCTTTCTTT
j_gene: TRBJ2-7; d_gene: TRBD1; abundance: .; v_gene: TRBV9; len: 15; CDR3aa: CASSAPTGTGGEQYF; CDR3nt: TGTGCCAGCAGCGCTCCAACCGGGACAGGGGGCGAGCAGTACTTC
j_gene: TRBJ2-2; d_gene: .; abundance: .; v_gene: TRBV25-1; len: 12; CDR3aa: CASRGATGELFF; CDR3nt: TGTGCCAGCAGGGGGGCGACCGGGGAGCTGTTTTTT
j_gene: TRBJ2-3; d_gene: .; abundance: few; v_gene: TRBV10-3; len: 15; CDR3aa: CAISDSKQGPDTQYF; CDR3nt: TGTGCCATCAGTGATAGTAAACAGGGACCAGATACGCAGTATTTT
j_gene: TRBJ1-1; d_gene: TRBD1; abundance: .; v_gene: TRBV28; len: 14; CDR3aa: CASFPFTGVKEAFF; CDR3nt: TGTGCCAGCTTTCCGTTCACAGGGGTTAAGGAAGCTTTCTTT
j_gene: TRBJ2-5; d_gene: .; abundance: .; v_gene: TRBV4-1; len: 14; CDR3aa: CASSQTRGPETQYF; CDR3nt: TGCGCCAGCAGCCAAACTCGGGGTCCAGAGACCCAGTACTTC
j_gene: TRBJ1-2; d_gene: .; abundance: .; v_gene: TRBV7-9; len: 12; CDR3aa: CASSPGRYGYTF; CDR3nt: TGTGCCAGCAGTCCAGGGCGGTATGGCTACACCTTC
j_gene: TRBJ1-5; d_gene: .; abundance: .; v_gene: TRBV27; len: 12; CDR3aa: CASSYPGGPQHF; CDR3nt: TGTGCCAGCAGTTACCCCGGTGGGCCCCAGCATTTT
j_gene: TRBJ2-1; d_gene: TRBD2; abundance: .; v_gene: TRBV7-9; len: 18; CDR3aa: CASSFDKRGLAGLNEQFF; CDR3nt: TGTGCCAGCAGTTTTGACAAGAGGGGACTAGCGGGGCTTAATGAGCAGTTCTTC
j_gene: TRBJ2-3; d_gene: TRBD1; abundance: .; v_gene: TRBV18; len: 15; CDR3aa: CASSSTGGFSDTQYF; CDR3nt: TGTGCCAGCTCATCGACAGGGGGCTTTTCAGATACGCAGTATTTT
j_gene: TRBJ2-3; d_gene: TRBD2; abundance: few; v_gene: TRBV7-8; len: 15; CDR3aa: CASSILAGSTDTQYF; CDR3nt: TGTGCCAGCAGCATATTAGCGGGTTCGACAGATACGCAGTATTTT
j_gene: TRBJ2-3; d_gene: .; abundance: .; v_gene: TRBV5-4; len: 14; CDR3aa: CASSSQGKADTQYF; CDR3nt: TGTGCCAGCAGCTCGCAGGGGAAAGCAGATACGCAGTATTTT
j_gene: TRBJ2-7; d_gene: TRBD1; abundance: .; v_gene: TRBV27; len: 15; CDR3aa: CASSTNRDRSYEQYF; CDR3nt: TGTGCCAGCAGTACGAACCGGGACAGATCCTACGAGCAGTACTTC
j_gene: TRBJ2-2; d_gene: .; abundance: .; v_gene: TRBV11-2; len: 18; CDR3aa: CASSPRRQTLSNTGELFF; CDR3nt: TGTGCCAGCAGTCCCAGGAGGCAAACTCTGTCGAACACCGGGGAGCTGTTTTTT
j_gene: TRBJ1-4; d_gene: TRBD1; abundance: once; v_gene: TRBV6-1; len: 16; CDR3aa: CASSEGQGYNGEKLFF; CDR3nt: TGTGCCAGCAGTGAAGGACAGGGGTATAATGGTGAAAAACTGTTTTTT
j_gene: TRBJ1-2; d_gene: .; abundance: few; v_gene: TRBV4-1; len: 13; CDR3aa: CASSQVTEYGYTF; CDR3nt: TGCGCCAGCAGCCAAGTGACAGAGTATGGCTACACCTTC
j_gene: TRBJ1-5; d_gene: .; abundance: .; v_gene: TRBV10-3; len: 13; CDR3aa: CAISVQGNQPQHF; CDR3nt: TGTGCCATCAGTGTGCAGGGAAATCAGCCCCAGCATTTT
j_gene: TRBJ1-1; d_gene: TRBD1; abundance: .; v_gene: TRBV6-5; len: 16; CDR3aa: CASSYSRQGVNTEAFF; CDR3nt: TGTGCCAGCAGTTACTCCCGACAGGGGGTGAACACTGAAGCTTTCTTT
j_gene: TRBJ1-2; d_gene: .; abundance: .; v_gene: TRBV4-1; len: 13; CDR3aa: CASSQGGEYGYTF; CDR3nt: TGCGCCAGCAGCCAAGGGGGAGAGTATGGCTACACCTTC
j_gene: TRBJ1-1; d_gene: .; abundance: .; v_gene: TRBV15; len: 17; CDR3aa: CATSREYSKFMNTEAFF; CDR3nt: TGTGCCACCAGCAGAGAATACAGCAAATTCATGAACACTGAAGCTTTCTTT
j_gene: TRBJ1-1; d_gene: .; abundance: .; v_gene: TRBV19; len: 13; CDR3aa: CASKNPGDTEAFF; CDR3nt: TGTGCCAGTAAGAATCCGGGGGACACTGAAGCTTTCTTT
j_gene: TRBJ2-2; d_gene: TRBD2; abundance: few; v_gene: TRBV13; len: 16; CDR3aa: CASSLRLAGRGGELFF; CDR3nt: TGTGCCAGCAGCCTCCGACTAGCGGGGAGGGGCGGGGAGCTGTTTTTT
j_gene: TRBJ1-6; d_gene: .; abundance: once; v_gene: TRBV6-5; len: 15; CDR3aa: CASSPRGGVNSPLHF; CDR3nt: TGTGCCAGCAGTCCCAGAGGGGGTGTTAATTCACCCCTCCACTTT
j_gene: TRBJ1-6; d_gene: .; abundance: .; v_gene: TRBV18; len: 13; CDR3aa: CASSPRQVSPLHF; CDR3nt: TGTGCCAGCTCACCACGGCAGGTTTCACCCCTCCACTTT